This is a list of T cell receptor beta chains from one sample in a study of CD8+ T cells in alopecia areata. Clones were sequenced by immunoSEQ multiplex PCR, and TCRdb holds only the in-frame ones, with some missing. This sample carries 45,000 to 70,000 clones, roughly 96% of them seen once, and the ten largest clones take around 24%. The material was CD8+ T cells sorted from blood, obtained at week 0. These receptors came from a human donor with alopecia areata. Both conserved end residues are part of each CDR3. A D gene is named only where the DNA matches it firmly. Clone size, where shown, is once, few, many, or a class for clones that have expanded.

size,D,J,V,CDR3,DNA
.,.,TRBJ1-2,TRBV2,CASSGTDTNYGYTF,TGTGCCAGCAGTGGGACAGATACTAACTATGGCTACACCTTC
.,TRBD2,TRBJ2-7,TRBV9,CASSSSGGAYEQYF,TGTGCCAGCAGCTCTAGCGGGGGGGCTTACGAGCAGTACTTC
.,.,TRBJ2-1,TRBV7-9,CASSLIFGNPNAGEQFF,TGTGCCAGCAGCTTAATCTTCGGTAACCCCAACGCGGGCGAGCAGTTCTTC
.,TRBD2,TRBJ2-7,TRBV20-1,CSARLAGEQYF,TGCAGTGCCCGACTAGCGGGCGAGCAGTACTTC
.,.,TRBJ1-6,TRBV4-1,CASSQGPGSPLHF,TGCGCCAGCAGCCAGGGTCCGGGTTCACCCCTCCACTTT
.,.,TRBJ1-2,TRBV30,CAWSGPPWDGYTF,TGTGCCTGGAGTGGCCCTCCTTGGGATGGCTACACCTTC
once,.,TRBJ2-2,TRBV5-6,CASSLGVTGELFF,TGTGCCAGCAGCTTGGGAGTCACCGGGGAGCTGTTTTTT
once,TRBD1,TRBJ2-3,TRBV4-1,CASSQEQGGLGDTQYF,TGCGCCAGCAGCCAAGAACAGGGGGGCCTCGGAGATACGCAGTATTTT
.,TRBD1,TRBJ1-1,TRBV4-1,CASSQAGGNTEAFF,TGCGCCAGCAGCCAAGCAGGGGGGAACACTGAAGCTTTCTTT
.,TRBD1,TRBJ2-7,TRBV4-2,CASSQVFGTAYEQYF,TGTGCCAGCAGCCAAGTGTTCGGGACAGCCTACGAGCAGTACTTC
.,.,TRBJ2-7,TRBV6-5,CASSYRQGFDEQYF,TGTGCCAGCAGTTACAGGCAGGGGTTCGACGAGCAGTACTTC
.,TRBD2,TRBJ2-7,TRBV18,CASSPSGGFLVDEQYF,TGTGCCAGCTCCCCTAGCGGGGGGTTCCTCGTAGACGAGCAGTACTTC
.,.,TRBJ1-6,TRBV28,CASTLGSSYNSPLHF,TGTGCCAGCACCTTAGGGAGCTCCTATAATTCACCCCTCCACTTT
.,.,TRBJ2-1,TRBV13,CASSPGGRGEQFF,TGTGCCAGCAGCCCCGGGGGTAGAGGTGAGCAGTTCTTC
.,.,TRBJ2-1,TRBV4-1,CASSQVAGNEQFF,TGCGCCAGCAGCCAAGTTGCCGGGAATGAGCAGTTCTTC
.,.,TRBJ2-1,TRBV5-5,CASSSSSNEQFF,TGTGCCAGCTCCTCGTCGAGCAATGAGCAGTTCTTC
.,.,TRBJ2-5,TRBV4-1,CASSQVKGDRETQYF,TGCGCCAGCAGCCAGGTTAAGGGGGATCGGGAGACCCAGTACTTC
.,TRBD2,TRBJ2-3,TRBV27,CASSLLSSGGTDTQYF,TGTGCCAGCAGTTTACTGTCTAGCGGGGGAACAGATACGCAGTATTTT
.,.,TRBJ2-1,TRBV7-9,CASSLAPGEQFF,TGTGCCAGCAGCTTAGCCCCGGGGGAGCAGTTCTTC
.,.,TRBJ1-5,TRBV2,CASSSSVGSGNQPQHF,TGTGCCAGCAGTTCCTCAGTGGGATCGGGCAATCAGCCCCAGCATTTT
.,TRBD2,TRBJ2-3,TRBV7-9,CASSGPGAGGPADTQYF,TGTGCCAGCAGCGGCCCGGGAGCGGGGGGGCCAGCAGATACGCAGTATTTT
.,.,TRBJ2-7,TRBV6-1,CASRSPTANEQYF,TGTGCCAGTCGAAGCCCCACAGCCAACGAGCAGTACTTC